Listed below are T cell receptor beta chains from one sample, sequenced in a study of graft-versus-host responses after intestinal transplantation. Using immunoSEQ multiplex PCR, the repertoire was profiled, and TCRdb retains in-frame clones only, with some absent. The table shows some 14,000 clones, with approximately 84% occurring only once. The sequencing here drew on PBMCs, taken after intestinal transplantation. The receptors shown here come from a human patient who received an intestinal transplant, so some T cells may come from the graft donor. The CDR3 runs from the conserved cysteine through the conserved F or W. The D gene is left open where the match is weak. Expanded clones are given a class, and other clones once, few, many or no size at all.

j_call clone_size d_call v_call cdr3_nt cdr3_aa
TRBJ2-7 NA TRBD1 TRBV5-1 TGCGCCAGCAGCCCTACCGCCGGGACAGGGGGCGAGCAGTACTTC CASSPTAGTGGEQYF
TRBJ2-7 NA NA TRBV11-2 TGTGCCAGCAGCCTGGGCCTAGCGACCCTCGAGCAGTACTTC CASSLGLATLEQYF
TRBJ2-7 once NA TRBV11-3 TGTGCCAGCAGCAGAACAGGGACCGAGCAGTACTTC CASSRTGTEQYF
TRBJ1-2 NA TRBD1 TRBV30 TGTGCCTGGAGTTTTCGGACAGGGAACTATGGCTACACCTTC CAWSFRTGNYGYTF
TRBJ2-1 NA NA TRBV29-1 TGCAGCGTTGAAGGGGGCGGGGTAAAAGAGCAGTTCTTC CSVEGGGVKEQFF
TRBJ1-2 NA NA TRBV15 TGTGCCACCAGCAGAGATAGGAACAACTATGGCTACACCTTC CATSRDRNNYGYTF
TRBJ1-2 NA NA TRBV25-1 TGTGCCAGCAGTGAACTCGGTATTAATCCTCCCCATGGCTACACCTTC CASSELGINPPHGYTF
TRBJ2-7 NA TRBD2 TRBV19 TGTGCCAGTAGTATCGGACTAGCGGGAGGATTAGTCGAGCAGTACTTC CASSIGLAGGLVEQYF
TRBJ1-2 medium-sized NA TRBV28 TGTGCCAGCCGGGGGGCGGGGCGGGGGACTCTAAACTATGGCTACACCTTC CASRGAGRGTLNYGYTF
TRBJ1-1 NA NA TRBV12-5 TGTGCTAGTGGTTTTTCACCTCAGGGGACGAACACTGAAGCTTTCTTT CASGFSPQGTNTEAFF
TRBJ1-1 NA NA TRBV5-1 TGCGCCAGCAACAAATACAGGGTCGACGACACTGAAGCTTTCTTT CASNKYRVDDTEAFF